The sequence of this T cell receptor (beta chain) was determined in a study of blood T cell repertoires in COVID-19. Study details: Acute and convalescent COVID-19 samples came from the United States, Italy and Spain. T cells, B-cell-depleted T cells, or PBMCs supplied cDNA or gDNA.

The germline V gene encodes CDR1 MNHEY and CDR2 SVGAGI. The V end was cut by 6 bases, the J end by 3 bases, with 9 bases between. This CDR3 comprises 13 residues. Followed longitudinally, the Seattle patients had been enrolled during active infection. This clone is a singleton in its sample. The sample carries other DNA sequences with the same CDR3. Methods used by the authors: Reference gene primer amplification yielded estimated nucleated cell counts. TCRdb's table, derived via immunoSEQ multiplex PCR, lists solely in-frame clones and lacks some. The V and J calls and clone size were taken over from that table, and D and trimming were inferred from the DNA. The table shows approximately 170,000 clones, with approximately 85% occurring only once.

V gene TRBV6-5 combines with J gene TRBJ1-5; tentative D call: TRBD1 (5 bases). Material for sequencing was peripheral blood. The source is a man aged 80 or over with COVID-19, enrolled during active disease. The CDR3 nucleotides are TGTGCCAGCAGGGGGGGGTCCAATCAGCCCCAGCATTTT. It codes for CASRGGSNQPQHF.